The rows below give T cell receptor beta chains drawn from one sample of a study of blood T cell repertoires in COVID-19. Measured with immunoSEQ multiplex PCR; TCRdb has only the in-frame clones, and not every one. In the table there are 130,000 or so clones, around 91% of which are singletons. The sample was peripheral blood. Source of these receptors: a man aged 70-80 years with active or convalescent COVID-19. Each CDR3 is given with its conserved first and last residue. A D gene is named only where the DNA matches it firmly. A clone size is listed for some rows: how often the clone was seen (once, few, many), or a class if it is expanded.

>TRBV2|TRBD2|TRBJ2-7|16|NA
TGTGCCAGCAGTGATGTTCTAGCGGGAGGAGGGTACGAGCAGTACTTC
CASSDVLAGGGYEQYF
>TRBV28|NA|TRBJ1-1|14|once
TGTGCCAGCGGAGAGGAGCACCCGAACACTGAAGCTTTCTTT
CASGEEHPNTEAFF
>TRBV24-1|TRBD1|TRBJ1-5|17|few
TGTGCCACCAGTGACCCTAGGACAGGCCTTAGCAATCAGCCCCAGCATTTT
CATSDPRTGLSNQPQHF
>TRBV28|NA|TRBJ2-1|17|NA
TGTGCCAGCAGTCCCCAGGGGACGGGAGGAAATTACAATGAGCAGTTCTTC
CASSPQGTGGNYNEQFF
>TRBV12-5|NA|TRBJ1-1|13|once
TGTGCTAGTGGCCTCGACGGGGGGACTGAAGCTTTCTTT
CASGLDGGTEAFF
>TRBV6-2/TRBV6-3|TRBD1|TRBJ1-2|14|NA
TGTGCCAGCAGTAGGGGACAGGGAGGTTATGGCTACACCTTC
CASSRGQGGYGYTF
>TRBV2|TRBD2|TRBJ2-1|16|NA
TGTGCCAGCAGGCGACTAGCGGTTCCCTCCTACAATGAGCAGTTCTTC
CASRRLAVPSYNEQFF
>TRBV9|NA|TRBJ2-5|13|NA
TGTGCCAGCAGCGTGGGACTGCAAGAGACCCAGTACTTC
CASSVGLQETQYF
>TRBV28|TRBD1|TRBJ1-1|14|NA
TGTGCCAGCAGCTCGACAGGGCTGAACACTGAAGCTTTCTTT
CASSSTGLNTEAFF
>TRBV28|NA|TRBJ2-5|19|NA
TGTGCCAGCAGTTCGCGACAGGAAAGGCGACGGGACGGTCAAGAGACCCAGTACTTC
CASSSRQERRRDGQETQYF
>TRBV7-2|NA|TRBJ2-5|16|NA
TGTGCCAGCAGCCCCCGGCGCGGTAGGCCCCAAGAGACCCAGTACTTC
CASSPRRGRPQETQYF
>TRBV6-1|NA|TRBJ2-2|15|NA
TGTGCCAGCAGTGACAACTACGCGAACACCGGGGAGCTGTTTTTT
CASSDNYANTGELFF
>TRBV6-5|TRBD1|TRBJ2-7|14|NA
TGTGCCAGCACCCAGGGGGGACAGGGATCCGAGCAGTACTTC
CASTQGGQGSEQYF
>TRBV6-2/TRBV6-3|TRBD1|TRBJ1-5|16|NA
TGTGCCAGCAGTTCACAGACAGGGGTTAGCAATCAGCCCCAGCATTTT
CASSSQTGVSNQPQHF
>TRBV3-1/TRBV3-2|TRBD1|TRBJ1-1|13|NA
TGTGCCAGCACCCTGACAGGGGGCACTGAAGCTTTCTTT
CASTLTGGTEAFF
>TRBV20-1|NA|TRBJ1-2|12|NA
TGCAGTGCTAGTGGTGGTGGAGAAGGCTACACCTTC
CSASGGGEGYTF
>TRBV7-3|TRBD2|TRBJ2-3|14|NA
TGTGCCAGCAGCTCGGGACTAGCGGGAGATACGCAGTATTTT
CASSSGLAGDTQYF
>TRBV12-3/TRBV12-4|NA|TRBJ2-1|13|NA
TGTGCCAGCAGTCCGGGGGGCGGTGCTGAGCAGTTCTTC
CASSPGGGAEQFF